The 3 T cell receptor beta chains listed next were all sequenced from one sample in a study of T cell responses to AZD1222 COVID-19 vaccine. Assay used: immunoSEQ multiplex PCR; TCRdb lists only in-frame clones, some missing. The sample has approximately 110,000 clones, approximately 85% seen once. The sequenced sample was peripheral blood, obtained 28 days after the second AZD1222 dose. These receptors all stem from an adult who received the AZD1222 COVID-19 vaccine.

The V call is TRBV7-2, the J call TRBJ1-5; 9 bases fit TRBD1. CDR1 SGHTA and CDR2 FQGNSA come from the germline V gene. V lost 2 bases and J lost 7; bases outside the gene matches: 9. This CDR3 spans 16 amino acids. As DNA, the CDR3 is TGTGCCAGCAGCTTACGAGAGGGACAGGGTAACCAGCCCCAGCATTTT. The encoded protein is CASSLREGQGNQPQHF.

The chain is built from TRBV28 and TRBJ1-5; a weak D match, TRBD1 (6 bases). V dropped 2 bases and J dropped 2 bases, with 16 bases sitting between them. The CDR3 loop spans 17 amino acids. Germline CDR1 MDHEN, CDR2 SYDVKM. CDR3 amino acids: CASSLARQGIGNQPQHF. CDR3 DNA: TGTGCCAGCAGTTTAGCCCGTCAGGGGATTGGCAATCAGCCCCAGCATTTT.

The rearrangement links TRBV5-8 to TRBJ2-5; 8 nucleotides agree with TRBD1. CDR3 size: 15 residues. From germline, CDR1 is SGHTS and CDR2 YDEGEE. V shed 0 bases, J shed 1 base, and the junction held 2 bases outside the gene matches. CDR3 sequence reads: CASSLGDRLQETQYF. The CDR3 DNA sequence: TGTGCCAGCAGCTTGGGGGACAGGCTCCAAGAGACCCAGTACTTC. The whole variable domain, filled in from reference TRBV5-8 and TRBJ2-5, reads EAGVTQSPTHLIKTRGQQATLRCSPISGHTSVYWYQQALGLGLQFLLWYDEGEERNRGNFPPRFSGRQFPNYSSELNVNALELEDSALYLCASSLGDRLQETQYFGPGTRLLVL.